The rows below give T cell receptor beta chains drawn from one sample of a study of blood T cell repertoires in COVID-19. Here immunoSEQ multiplex PCR was the method, and the copy in TCRdb shows in-frame clones only, minus some. This sample has 330,000 or so clones, with over 80% found just once. Sequencing used peripheral blood. All receptors derive from a man aged 25 to 45 with COVID-19, enrolled during active disease. The conserved cysteine and the conserved F or W are not part of the CDR3 here. The size of a clone is reported for some rows only, either as once, few or many, or as a class for expanded clones.

v_gene: TRBV19; abundance: .; j_gene: TRBJ2-7; CDR3aa: ASSTRLAGGYYEQY
v_gene: TRBV3-1/TRBV3-2; abundance: .; j_gene: TRBJ1-6; CDR3aa: ASSQDFYSPLH
v_gene: TRBV27; abundance: few; j_gene: TRBJ2-7; CDR3aa: ASSLRGRYHEQY
v_gene: TRBV5-6; abundance: .; j_gene: TRBJ1-2; CDR3aa: ATHQGANYGYT
v_gene: TRBV9; abundance: .; j_gene: TRBJ2-1; CDR3aa: ASSETATGLNEQF
v_gene: TRBV20-1; abundance: once; j_gene: TRBJ2-7; CDR3aa: SASHGGTYEQY
v_gene: TRBV4-3; abundance: .; j_gene: TRBJ2-3; CDR3aa: ASSQERARASGAPDTDTQY
v_gene: TRBV9; abundance: .; j_gene: TRBJ2-3; CDR3aa: ASSALLAGEDTQY
v_gene: TRBV6-5; abundance: .; j_gene: TRBJ1-5; CDR3aa: ASSLQPDYQPQH
v_gene: TRBV5-5; abundance: .; j_gene: TRBJ2-6; CDR3aa: ASSWLGHSGANVLT
v_gene: TRBV11-2; abundance: .; j_gene: TRBJ2-2; CDR3aa: ASSRTGWPGELF
v_gene: TRBV7-2; abundance: .; j_gene: TRBJ1-5; CDR3aa: ASSSPGQHYSNQPQH
v_gene: TRBV5-1; abundance: .; j_gene: TRBJ2-3; CDR3aa: ASSLGQGVDTQY
v_gene: TRBV28; abundance: .; j_gene: TRBJ2-1; CDR3aa: ASSATPNRGNEQF
v_gene: TRBV7-9; abundance: .; j_gene: TRBJ2-2; CDR3aa: ASSFRGSGGELF
v_gene: TRBV5-5; abundance: .; j_gene: TRBJ2-4; CDR3aa: ASSSTTGVKNIQY
v_gene: TRBV19; abundance: .; j_gene: TRBJ1-3; CDR3aa: ASSIWTGTGNTIY
v_gene: TRBV3-1/TRBV3-2; abundance: .; j_gene: TRBJ2-1; CDR3aa: ASSPIAGREQF
v_gene: TRBV20-1; abundance: .; j_gene: TRBJ1-2; CDR3aa: SASGDRGGYGYT
v_gene: TRBV3-1/TRBV3-2; abundance: .; j_gene: TRBJ2-4; CDR3aa: ASSQVGTGTGVTAKNIQY
v_gene: TRBV19; abundance: .; j_gene: TRBJ2-5; CDR3aa: ASSTQGVQETQY
v_gene: TRBV5-6; abundance: .; j_gene: TRBJ2-3; CDR3aa: ASSSQGWVAADTQY
v_gene: TRBV18; abundance: .; j_gene: TRBJ2-7; CDR3aa: ASSLGQGQSYEQY
v_gene: TRBV5-4; abundance: .; j_gene: TRBJ2-1; CDR3aa: ASSFRGSGRTSYNEQF
v_gene: TRBV7-6; abundance: .; j_gene: TRBJ2-2; CDR3aa: ASSFKREGRSTGELF
v_gene: TRBV27; abundance: .; j_gene: TRBJ2-1; CDR3aa: ASSLTGRDNEQF
v_gene: TRBV4-2; abundance: .; j_gene: TRBJ1-2; CDR3aa: ASSQDAENGYT
v_gene: TRBV7-8; abundance: once; j_gene: TRBJ2-3; CDR3aa: ASSYYSRGLEGPDTQY
v_gene: TRBV4-1; abundance: .; j_gene: TRBJ1-2; CDR3aa: ASSQLYQTGYGYT
v_gene: TRBV4-1; abundance: .; j_gene: TRBJ2-7; CDR3aa: ASSQDLGLAGLRGEQY
v_gene: TRBV30; abundance: .; j_gene: TRBJ1-1; CDR3aa: AWSPTGEAF
v_gene: TRBV28; abundance: .; j_gene: TRBJ2-1; CDR3aa: ASSGLPPRGSYNEQF
v_gene: TRBV6-5; abundance: .; j_gene: TRBJ1-1; CDR3aa: ASRGESPTGEAF
v_gene: TRBV6-2/TRBV6-3; abundance: .; j_gene: TRBJ1-1; CDR3aa: ASSRFRTGGGTEAF
v_gene: TRBV25-1; abundance: .; j_gene: TRBJ1-2; CDR3aa: ASSEAYRGQYGYT
v_gene: TRBV6-2/TRBV6-3; abundance: .; j_gene: TRBJ2-3; CDR3aa: ASSPLGRGGTDTQY
v_gene: TRBV4-1; abundance: few; j_gene: TRBJ1-5; CDR3aa: ASSPREGGNQPQH
v_gene: TRBV25-1; abundance: .; j_gene: TRBJ1-2; CDR3aa: ASSDRSGRYGYT
v_gene: TRBV28; abundance: .; j_gene: TRBJ2-1; CDR3aa: ASSSGQGWNEQF
v_gene: TRBV7-9; abundance: .; j_gene: TRBJ1-6; CDR3aa: ASSLVSGISPLH